This T cell receptor (beta chain) was retrieved from a study of technical replicates of blood from several donors. The CDR3 runs 13 residues. The germline CDR1 and CDR2 sequences are LNHDA and SQIVND (reference sequence). V trimming: 5 bases; J trimming: 3 bases; junction bases outside the gene matches: 4. Measured with immunoSEQ multiplex PCR; TCRdb has only the in-frame clones, and not every one. The sample consists of 76,000 or so clones, 90% to 95% of them appearing once. Sequenced sample: T cells isolated from PBMCs. The receptor was derived from a human donor in good health. The genes are TRBV19 and TRBJ2-7; 7 nucleotides agree with TRBD2. In DNA, the CDR3 is TGTGCCAGTAGTTGGACGGGGGGCTACGAGCAGTACTTC. Translation gives CASSWTGGYEQYF.